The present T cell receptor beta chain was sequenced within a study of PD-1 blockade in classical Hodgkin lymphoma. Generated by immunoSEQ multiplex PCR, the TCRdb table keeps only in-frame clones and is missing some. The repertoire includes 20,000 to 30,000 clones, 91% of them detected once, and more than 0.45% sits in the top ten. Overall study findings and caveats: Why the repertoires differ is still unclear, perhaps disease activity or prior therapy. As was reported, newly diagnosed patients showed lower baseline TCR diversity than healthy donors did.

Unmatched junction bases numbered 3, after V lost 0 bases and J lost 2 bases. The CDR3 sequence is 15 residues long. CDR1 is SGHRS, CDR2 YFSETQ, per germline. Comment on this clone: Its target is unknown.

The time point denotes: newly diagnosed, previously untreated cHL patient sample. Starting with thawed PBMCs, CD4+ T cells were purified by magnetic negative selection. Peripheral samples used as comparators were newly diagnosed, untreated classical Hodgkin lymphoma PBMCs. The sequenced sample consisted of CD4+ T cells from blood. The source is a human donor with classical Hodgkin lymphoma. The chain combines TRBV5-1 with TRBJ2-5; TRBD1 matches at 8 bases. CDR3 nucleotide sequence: TGCGCCAGCAGCTTGGCCAGGGGGCGGCAAGAGACCCAGTACTTC. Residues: CASSLARGRQETQYF.